This T cell receptor (beta chain) was documented in a study of T cell clones after liver transplantation. Across the whole study: Three of the eight recipients were HCV-positive; the rest had non-autoimmune, non-viral transplant indications.

Study-wide results and caveats: Donor-reactive sequences fell more than third party-reactive ones, suggesting partial deletion. Low donor cell numbers restricted donor-reactive repertoire measurement in a couple of subjects.

Sorting of unstimulated PBMCs yielded separate CD3+CD4+ and CD3+CD8+ fractions. V gave up 10 bases and J gave up 10 bases, with 16 bases separating them. The CDR3 is 12 amino acids. The V gene's germline CDR1 is LNHDA and CDR2 SQIVND (reference sequence). On this clone: The antigen remains unidentified.

TCRdb keeps only in-frame clones here, not all; method: immunoSEQ multiplex PCR. This table holds 98,000 or so clones, 80% to 85% found once. Sequenced here: CD4+ T cells from blood, sampled before liver transplant. The clonotype was recovered from a human donor who received a liver transplant. The chain is built from TRBV19 and TRBJ1-4; D is possibly TRBD1 (6 bases). The CDR3 is CAIGQIGVKLFF. The CDR3 DNA follows: TGTGCCATCGGACAGATAGGAGTAAAACTGTTTTTT.